The present entry profiles one TCR beta chain with its context. This sample was taken from a study of control samples from healthy donors and cancer patients. Germline V gene data show CDR1 as ENHRY and CDR2 as SYGVKD. With 2 bases clipped from V and 7 bases from J, the junction kept 6 bases outside the gene matches. CDR3 length equals 14 residues. TCRdb's copy holds only in-frame clones and misses some; the assay was immunoSEQ multiplex PCR. The sample holds approximately 90,000 clones; approximately 89% are singletons and the top ten take approximately 21%. The chain uses TRBV10-3 and TRBJ1-2, with 8 bases matching TRBD1. Material: blood. The sequence was collected from a man between 25 and 39 years old in good health. The CDR3: CAISEPARGPGYTF. CDR3 nucleotide sequence: TGTGCCATCAGTGAGCCGGCCAGGGGGCCTGGCTACACCTTC.